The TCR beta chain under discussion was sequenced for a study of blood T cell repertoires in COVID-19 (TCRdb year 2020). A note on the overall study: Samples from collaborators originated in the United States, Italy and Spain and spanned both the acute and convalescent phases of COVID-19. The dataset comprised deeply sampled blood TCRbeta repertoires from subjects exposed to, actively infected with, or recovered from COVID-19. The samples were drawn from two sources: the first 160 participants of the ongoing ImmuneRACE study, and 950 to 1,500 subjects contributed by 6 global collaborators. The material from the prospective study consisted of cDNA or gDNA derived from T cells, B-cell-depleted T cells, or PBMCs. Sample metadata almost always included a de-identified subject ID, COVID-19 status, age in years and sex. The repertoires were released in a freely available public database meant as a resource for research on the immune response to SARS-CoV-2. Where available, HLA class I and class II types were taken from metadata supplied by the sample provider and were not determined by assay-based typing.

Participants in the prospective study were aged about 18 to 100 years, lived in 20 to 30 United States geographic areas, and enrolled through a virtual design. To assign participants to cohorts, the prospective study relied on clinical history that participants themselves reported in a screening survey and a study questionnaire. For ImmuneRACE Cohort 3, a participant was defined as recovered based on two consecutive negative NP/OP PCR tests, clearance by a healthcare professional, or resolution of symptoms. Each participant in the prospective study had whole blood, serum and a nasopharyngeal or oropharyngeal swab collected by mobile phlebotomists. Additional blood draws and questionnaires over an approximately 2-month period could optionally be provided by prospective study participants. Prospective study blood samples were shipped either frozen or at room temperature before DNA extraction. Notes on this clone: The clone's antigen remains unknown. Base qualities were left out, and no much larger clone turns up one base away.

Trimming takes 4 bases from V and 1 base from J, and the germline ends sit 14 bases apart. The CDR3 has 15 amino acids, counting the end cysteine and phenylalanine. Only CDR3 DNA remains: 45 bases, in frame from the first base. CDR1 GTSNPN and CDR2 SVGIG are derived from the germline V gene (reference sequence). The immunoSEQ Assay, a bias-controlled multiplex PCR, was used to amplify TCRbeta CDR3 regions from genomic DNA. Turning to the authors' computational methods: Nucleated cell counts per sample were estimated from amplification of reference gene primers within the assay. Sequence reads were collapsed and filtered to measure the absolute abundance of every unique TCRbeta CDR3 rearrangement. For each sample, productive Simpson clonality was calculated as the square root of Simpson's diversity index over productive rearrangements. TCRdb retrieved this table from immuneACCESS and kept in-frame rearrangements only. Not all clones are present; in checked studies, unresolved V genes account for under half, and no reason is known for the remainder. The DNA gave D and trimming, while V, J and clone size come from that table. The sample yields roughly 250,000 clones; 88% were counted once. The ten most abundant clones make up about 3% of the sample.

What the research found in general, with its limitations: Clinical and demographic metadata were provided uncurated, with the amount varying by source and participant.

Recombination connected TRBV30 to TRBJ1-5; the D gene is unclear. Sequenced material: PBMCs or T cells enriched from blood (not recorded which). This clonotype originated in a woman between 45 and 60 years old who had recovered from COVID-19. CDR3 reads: CAWTTRGGSNQPQHF. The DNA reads TGTGCCTGGACTACCCGGGGAGGAAGCAATCAGCCCCAGCATTTT. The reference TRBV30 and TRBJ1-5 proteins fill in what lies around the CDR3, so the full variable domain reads SQTIHQWPATLVQPVGSPLSLECTVEGTSNPNLYWYRQAAGRGLQLLFYSVGIGQISSEVPQNLSASRPQDRQFILSSKKLLLSDSGFYLCAWTTRGGSNQPQHFGDGTRLSIL.